Listed here are 27 T cell receptor beta chains from one sample, sequenced in a study of cytomegalovirus exposure and HLA in healthy donors. PCR was performed using 60 Vbeta and 13 Jbeta primers. The assay was immunoSEQ multiplex PCR, and TCRdb's table has in-frame clones only and misses some. Altogether about 170,000 clones are present, around 76% being singletons, with the ten largest covering roughly 7.1%. The sample consisted of PBMCs. These TCRs come from a man in his forties in good health and CMV-seropositive.

CDR3 residues: CASTRIQGLTEAFF. As DNA, the CDR3 is TGTGCCAGCACCCGAATACAGGGGCTAACTGAAGCTTTCTTT. The chain employs TRBV7-8 and TRBJ1-1; 7 bases align to TRBD1. CDR1 is SGHVS, CDR2 FQNEAQ, per germline. V shed 7 bases, J shed 5 bases, and the junction held 10 bases outside the gene matches. CDR3 size: 14 residues.

This sequence joins TRBV6-5 and TRBJ2-7, with TRBD2 matching over 8 bases. The CDR3 covers 16 residues. V shed 0 bases and J 2 bases; nucleotides not matched to a gene: 6. Per the germline V gene, CDR1 is MNHEY and CDR2 is SVGAGI. The CDR3: CASSYSPSGGAYEQYF. CDR3 in DNA: TGTGCCAGCAGTTACTCCCCGAGCGGGGGAGCCTACGAGCAGTACTTC.

This chain links TRBV7-2 with TRBJ2-1, with D tentatively TRBD1 (5 bases). V lost 3 bases and J 7 bases, leaving 13 bases between the germline ends. The CDR3 loop spans 14 amino acids. Germline V gives CDR1 SGHTA, CDR2 FQGNSA. The CDR3 DNA reads TGTGCCAGCAGCTTCCTTGGGGCTCGGAATGAGCAGTTCTTC. This translates into CASSFLGARNEQFF.

The gene calls are TRBV6-5 and TRBJ1-2; D gene ambiguous. The CDR3 covers 11 residues. V was clipped by 6 bases and J by 2 bases, with 4 bases between them. The germline gives CDR1 MNHEY, CDR2 SVGAGI. CDR3 in amino acids: CASRQNYGYTF. CDR3 sequence (DNA): TGTGCCAGCAGGCAGAACTATGGCTACACCTTC.

A few counts support this clone. The CDR3 sequence is CASSSLQAEYYEQYF. The CDR3 nucleotides read TGTGCCAGCAGCTCGTTACAGGCGGAATACTACGAGCAGTACTTC. The rearrangement uses TRBV5-4 and TRBJ2-7, with a tentative D call TRBD1 (5 bases). Between the trimmed V and J ends, which lost 3 bases and 3 bases, there was a span of 16 bases. Germline values: CDR1 SGHNT, CDR2 YYREEE (reference sequence). The length of the CDR3 is 15 residues. Looking up the rest from reference TRBV5-4 and TRBJ2-7 gives the full variable domain: ETGVTQSPTHLIKTRGQQVTLRCSSQSGHNTVSWYQQALGQGPQFIFQYYREEENGRGNFPPRFSGLQFPNYSSELNVNALELDDSALYLCASSSLQAEYYEQYFGPGTRLTVT.

The chain uses TRBV29-1 and TRBJ2-5; 7 nucleotides match TRBD1. TRBJ2-7 explains the end of the DNA better; the J call may be wrong. The CDR3 is made up of 12 amino acids. The germline V gene has CDR1 SQVTM and CDR2 ANQGSEA. The CDR3 spells CSVDRGQNEQYF. CDR3 nucleotide sequence: TGCAGCGTTGATAGGGGGCAGAACGAGCAGTACTTC.

This clone was found once. The chain combines TRBV13 with TRBJ2-5; TRBD1 aligns across 9 bases. The germline gives CDR1 PRHDT, CDR2 FYEKMQ (reference sequence). The junction had 6 bases not matched to a gene; V was cut back by 3 bases and J by 4 bases. The CDR3 is 15 residues long. The DNA of the CDR3 is TGTGCCAGCAGCTTGGGGACAGGGCGGGGAGAGACCCAGTACTTC. Translation: CASSLGTGRGETQYF.

This chain links TRBV18 with TRBJ1-5; D remains unclear. Germline loops: CDR1 KGHSH, CDR2 LQKENI. Between the trimmed V and J ends, which lost 3 bases and 2 bases, there was a span of 17 bases. This CDR3 comprises 17 residues. CDR3 sequence reads: CASSPRPRQVGNQPQHF. The CDR3 DNA reads as TGTGCCAGCTCACCCCGCCCCCGGCAGGTCGGCAATCAGCCCCAGCATTTT. The full variable domain, completed using reference TRBV18 and TRBJ1-5, is NAGVMQNPRHLVRRRGQEARLRCSPMKGHSHVYWYRQLPEEGLKFMVYLQKENIIDESGMPKERFSAEFPKEGPSILRIQQVVRGDSAAYFCASSPRPRQVGNQPQHFGDGTRLSIL.

This clone was counted only a few times. This CDR3 reads CASSFRTSGGTYEQYF. In nucleotides, the CDR3 is TGCGCCAGCAGCTTTCGGACTAGCGGGGGAACCTACGAGCAGTACTTC. The rearrangement uses TRBV5-1 and TRBJ2-7; 13 bases agree with TRBD2. V lost 2 bases and J lost 2; bases outside the gene matches: 4. The germline gives CDR1 SGHRS, CDR2 YFSETQ. This CDR3 spans 16 amino acids. Using reference TRBV5-1 and TRBJ2-7 for the parts outside the CDR3, the full variable domain is KAGVTQTPRYLIKTRGQQVTLSCSPISGHRSVSWYQQTPGQGLQFLFEYFSETQRNKGNFPGRFSGRQFSNSRSEMNVSTLELGDSALYLCASSFRTSGGTYEQYFGPGTRLTVT.

The chain carries TRBV2 and TRBJ2-4, with 8 nucleotides matching TRBD2. Trimming at V came to 10 bases and at J to 0 bases, leaving 5 bases not matched to a gene. Germline values: CDR1 SNHLY, CDR2 FYNNEI. This CDR3 spans 14 amino acids. CDR3 nucleotides: TGTGCCACCCGGGAGGGGGTAGCCAAAAACATTCAGTACTTC. This sequence encodes CATREGVAKNIQYF. Combining the CDR3 with reference TRBV2 and TRBJ2-4 gives the whole variable domain EPEVTQTPSHQVTQMGQEVILRCVPISNHLYFYWYRQILGQKVEFLVSFYNNEISEKSEIFDDQFSVERPDGSNFTLKIRSTKLEDSAMYFCATREGVAKNIQYFGAGTRLSVL.

The CDR3 loop is CASSEGEGQSYGYTF. CDR3 in DNA: TGTGCCAGCAGCGAAGGCGAGGGACAGTCCTATGGCTACACCTTC. The chain is built from TRBV7-9 and TRBJ1-2; 7 bases line up with TRBD1. Germline V gene data show CDR1 as SEHNR and CDR2 as FQNEAQ (reference sequence). This CDR3 is built from 15 residues. With V trimmed by 5 bases and J by 4 bases, 10 bases remained unmatched.

The V call is TRBV19, the J call TRBJ1-1, with D unresolved. The V gene lost 4 bases and the J gene lost 0 bases, with 9 bases spanning the gap. CDR1 is LNHDA, CDR2 SQIVND, per germline (reference sequence). CDR3 length: 14 amino acids. The CDR3 nucleotides read TGTGCCAGTAGTAGAGACAATTTGAACACTGAAGCTTTCTTT. It yields the protein CASSRDNLNTEAFF.

The chain combines TRBV30 with TRBJ2-3; 11 bases match TRBD2. Germline lookup yields CDR1 GTSNPN and CDR2 SVGIG (reference sequence). Losses at the gene ends were 2 bases for V and 2 bases for J; bases not matched to a gene: 6. CDR3 length equals 16 residues. The CDR3 region is CAWSSGLAVNTDTQYF. The CDR3 DNA is TGTGCCTGGAGTTCGGGACTAGCGGTAAACACAGATACGCAGTATTTT.

The chain recombines TRBV7-2 with TRBJ1-1, with a weak D call TRBD1 (5 bases). Germline values: CDR1 SGHTA, CDR2 FQGNSA. Deletions cut 5 bases from V and 3 bases from J, with 10 bases between. This CDR3 has 13 amino acids. Here the CDR3 reads CASSRGRDTEAFF. The CDR3 nucleotides read TGTGCCAGCAGCAGGGGCAGGGACACTGAAGCTTTCTTT.

A few counts support this clone. The CDR3: CAISEGQGGTEAFF. For the CDR3, the DNA is TGTGCCATCAGTGAGGGACAGGGAGGCACTGAAGCTTTCTTT. The chain couples TRBV10-3 to TRBJ1-1, with 8 nucleotides matching TRBD1. The CDR3 runs to 14 residues. CDR1 is ENHRY and CDR2 is SYGVKD in the germline V gene. V shed 2 bases and J 4 bases; nucleotides not matched to a gene: 3.

The genes are TRBV4-3 and TRBJ2-7; D may be TRBD1 (6 bases). The CDR3 is made up of 14 amino acids. Deletions cut 4 bases from V and 2 bases from J, with 12 bases between. Germline V lookup: CDR1 LGHNA, CDR2 YSLEER. The chain's CDR3 is CASSPTTGTYEQYF. In DNA form, the CDR3 reads TGCGCCAGCAGCCCAACGACAGGTACCTACGAGCAGTACTTC.

This clone occurred a few times. Distinct nucleotide sequences in the sample also encode this CDR3. The CDR3 loop reads CASSSPRGNTEAFF. The CDR3 DNA is TGTGCCAGCAGTTCCCCGCGGGGGAACACTGAAGCTTTCTTT. J is TRBJ1-1 and V is TRBV6-5; D is unresolved. The CDR3 contains 14 residues. Trimming cost V 4 bases and J 1 base, with 10 bases left between them. Germline CDR1 reads MNHEY; CDR2 reads SVGAGI.

The CDR3 nucleotides are TGTGCCAGCTCACCCTCACCCCCAGGACAGGGGCAAGAGACCCAGTACTTC. It codes for CASSPSPPGQGQETQYF. The J gene is TRBJ2-5, the V gene TRBV18, with 9 bases fitting TRBD1. CDR1 is KGHSH, CDR2 LQKENI, per germline. Trimming removed 3 bases from V and 2 bases from J; junction bases left unmatched: 10. This CDR3 has 17 residues.

This clone was seen once. CDR3 protein: CASSGAYGYTF. The CDR3 coding sequence is TGTGCCAGCAGCGGAGCATATGGCTACACCTTC. The chain employs TRBV9 and TRBJ1-2; D is undetermined. With 3 bases removed from V and 5 bases from J, the gap between germline ends came to 5 bases. Germline loops: CDR1 SGDLS, CDR2 YYNGEE. The CDR3 is made up of 11 amino acids.

V usage is TRBV7-3 and J usage is TRBJ2-3; D is possibly TRBD1 (5 bases). Germline V gene lookup returns CDR1 SGHTA and CDR2 FQGTGA. The CDR3 has 16 amino acids. V lost 1 base and J lost 0, with 11 bases in between. CDR3 bases: TGTGCCAGCAGCTTAATGGGCAGGGCGAGCACAGATACGCAGTATTTT. Protein sequence: CASSLMGRASTDTQYF.

V usage is TRBV27 and J usage is TRBJ1-5, with D unclear. This CDR3 has 15 amino acids. V was pared by 3 bases and J by 6 bases, with 15 bases between. Germline V gene lookup returns CDR1 MNHEY and CDR2 SMNVEV (reference sequence). The CDR3 here is CASSFGVPARQPQHF. The CDR3 bases are TGTGCCAGCAGTTTCGGGGTTCCAGCCCGTCAGCCCCAGCATTTT.

The chain is built from TRBV6-5 and TRBJ2-7; the match to TRBD1 covers 7 bases. With 6 bases clipped from V and 2 bases from J, the junction kept 4 bases outside the gene matches. The CDR3 loop spans 13 amino acids. Germline loops: CDR1 MNHEY, CDR2 SVGAGI. The CDR3 coding sequence is TGTGCCAGCAGCGCCGACAGGGCCTACGAGCAGTACTTC. This encodes CASSADRAYEQYF.

The chain joins TRBV4-2 to TRBJ2-7, with TRBD1 matching 8 bases. J was trimmed by 0 bases and V by 1 base; bases with no gene match: 5. The CDR3 contains 16 residues. Germline V gene sequence: CDR1 LGHNA, CDR2 YNFKEQ. The CDR3 nucleotides are TGTGCCAGCAGCCAAGTCACGGGACAGGTCTCCTACGAGCAGTACTTC. The encoded protein is CASSQVTGQVSYEQYF.

The chain recombines TRBV27 with TRBJ2-1, with 9 bases aligning to TRBD1. V lost 1 base to trimming and J lost 7 bases; unmatched junction nucleotides: 5. Per the germline V gene, CDR1 is MNHEY and CDR2 is SMNVEV (reference sequence). The CDR3 has 15 residues. Here the CDR3 reads CASSLWGTGLNEQFF. The CDR3 coding sequence is TGTGCCAGCAGTTTATGGGGGACAGGGCTGAATGAGCAGTTCTTC.

Here the CDR3 DNA reads TGTGCCAGCCCTAGGACAAGTAGCAATCAGCCCCAGCATTTT. Translating gives CASPRTSSNQPQHF. This chain joins TRBV6-6 and TRBJ1-5, with D possibly matching TRBD1 (5 bases). The V end lost 8 bases, the J end lost 0 bases, and 11 bases lay between the germline ends. This CDR3 is built from 14 residues. The germline V gene encodes CDR1 MNHNY and CDR2 SVGAGI (reference sequence).

The rearrangement uses TRBV12-5 and TRBJ1-4; unclear D gene. The CDR3 runs 12 residues. Germline V lookup: CDR1 LGHNT, CDR2 FRNRAP. Trimming left V 4 bases short and J 7 bases short, with 7 bases between. The CDR3 nucleotides are TGTGCTAGTGGTTCTGTAGTTGAAAAACTGTTTTTT. As protein: CASGSVVEKLFF.

The chain couples TRBV9 to TRBJ2-1; TRBD1 aligns across 7 bases. The CDR3 runs 14 residues. V shed 0 bases, J shed 5 bases, and the junction held 2 bases outside the gene matches. Germline CDR1 is SGDLS and CDR2 is YYNGEE. The CDR3 nucleotides read TGTGCCAGCAGCGTAGAAGGGGGCGACAATGAGCAGTTCTTC. Encoded protein: CASSVEGGDNEQFF.